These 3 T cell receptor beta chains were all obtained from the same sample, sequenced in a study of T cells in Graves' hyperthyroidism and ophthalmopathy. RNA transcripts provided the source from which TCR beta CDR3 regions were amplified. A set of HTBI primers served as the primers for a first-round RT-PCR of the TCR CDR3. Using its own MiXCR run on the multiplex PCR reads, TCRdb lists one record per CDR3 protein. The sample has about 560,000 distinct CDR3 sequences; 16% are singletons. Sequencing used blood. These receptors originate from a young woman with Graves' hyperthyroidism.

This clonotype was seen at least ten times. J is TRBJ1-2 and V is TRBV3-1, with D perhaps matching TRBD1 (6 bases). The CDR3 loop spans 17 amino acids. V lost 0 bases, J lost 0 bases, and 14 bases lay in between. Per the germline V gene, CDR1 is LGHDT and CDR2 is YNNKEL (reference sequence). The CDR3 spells CASSQELGTQANYGYTF. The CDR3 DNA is TGTGCCAGCAGCCAAGAGTTAGGGACACAAGCTAACTATGGCTACACCTTC.

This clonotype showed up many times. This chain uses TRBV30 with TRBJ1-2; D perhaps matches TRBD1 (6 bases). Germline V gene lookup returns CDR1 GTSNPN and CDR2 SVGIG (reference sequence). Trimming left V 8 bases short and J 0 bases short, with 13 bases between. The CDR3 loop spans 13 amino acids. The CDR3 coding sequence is TGTGCCGAACAGGGCCTAGCTAACTATGGCTACACCTTC. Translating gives CAEQGLANYGYTF.

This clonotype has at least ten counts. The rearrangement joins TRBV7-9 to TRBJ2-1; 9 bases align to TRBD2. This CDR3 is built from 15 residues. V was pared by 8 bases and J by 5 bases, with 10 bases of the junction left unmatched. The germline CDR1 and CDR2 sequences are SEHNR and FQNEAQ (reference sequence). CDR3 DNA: TGTGCCAGCGAGCCAACTAGCGGGCGGCACAATGAGCAGTTCTTC. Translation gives CASEPTSGRHNEQFF.